This T cell receptor beta chain appears in the sequencing data of a study of T cell changes during pregnancy in multiple sclerosis. Libraries were prepared by immunoSEQ multiplex PCR; TCRdb keeps only in-frame clonotypes and omits some of them. The sample includes about 92,000 clones, around 93% of them seen just once. V dropped 4 bases and J dropped 4 bases, with 12 bases sitting between them. Germline values: CDR1 LNHNV, CDR2 YYDKDF (reference sequence). The CDR3 has 14 amino acids. This sequence was found in a female donor with multiple sclerosis, enrolled in a pregnancy study. Specimen: peripheral blood, collected in the first trimester of pregnancy. The chain recombines TRBV15 with TRBJ2-3; no clear D. In nucleotides, the CDR3 is TGTGCCACCAGCAATCTCAGGCGTGCAGATACGCAGTATTTT. This sequence encodes CATSNLRRADTQYF.